The 13 T cell receptor beta chains below were found in one sample sequenced in a study of metastatic and nonmetastatic thyroid tumors. TCRdb re-analyzed the PCR reads using MiXCR. The sample holds 10,000 to 15,000 clones; about an eighth are singletons and the top ten take around a third. Thyroid surgery had not been preceded by any treatment in any patient. Sequencing input: blood. These TCRs come from a female donor with papillary thyroid cancer or a benign thyroid nodule (not recorded which). Some clones in this sample may be carry-over from other donors' samples.

This clone was counted at least ten times. The V call is TRBV6-2 or TRBV6-3, the J call TRBJ1-1; TRBD1 matches at 7 bases. J lost 1 base, V lost 8 bases, and 7 bases had no gene match. The germline V gene encodes CDR1 MNHEY and CDR2 SVGEGT. This CDR3 comprises 14 residues. The CDR3 sequence is CASFDRARNTEAFF. The CDR3 bases are TGTGCCAGCTTCGACAGGGCCAGGAACACTGAAGCTTTCTTT.

This clone was seen at least ten times. The V and J genes are TRBV3-1 and TRBJ1-6, with D perhaps matching TRBD1 (5 bases). CDR3 length: 14 amino acids. The germline CDR1 and CDR2 sequences are LGHDT and YNNKEL (reference sequence). Trimming stripped 2 bases from V and 10 bases from J, with 12 bases between. CDR3 sequence (DNA): TGTGCCAGCAGCCAATCTACAGGCGGATCACCCCTCCACTTT. This encodes CASSQSTGGSPLHF. Drawing the rest from reference TRBV3-1 and TRBJ1-6, the complete variable domain is DTAVSQTPKYLVTQMGNDKSIKCEQNLGHDTMYWYKQDSKKFLKIMFSYNNKELIINETVPNRFSPKSPDKAHLNLHINSLELGDSAVYFCASSQSTGGSPLHFGNGTRLTVT.

This clone has at least ten counts. V gene TRBV12-3 or TRBV12-4 combines with J gene TRBJ1-1, with a possible D match to TRBD1 (6 bases). V lost 2 bases to trimming and J lost 9 bases, with 16 bases between them. This CDR3 contains 14 residues. CDR3 nucleotides: TGTGCCAGCAGTTTAAACGAGAGGGGGAGGAAAGCTTTCTTT. This gives the protein CASSLNERGRKAFF.

This clone was observed once. Distinct nucleotide sequences in the sample also encode this CDR3. The chain has TRBV5-1 and TRBJ2-7; the match to TRBD2 covers 12 bases. V was pared by 2 bases and J by 7 bases, with 4 bases of the junction left unmatched. The CDR3 consists of 14 residues. The germline V gene encodes CDR1 SGHRS and CDR2 YFSETQ. The CDR3 DNA is TGCGCCAGCAGCTTCGGACTAGCGGGACGGGAGCAGTACTTC. Amino acids: CASSFGLAGREQYF.

This clone was counted at least ten times. The V call is TRBV9, the J call TRBJ2-1, with D possibly being TRBD2 (6 bases). In germline, CDR1 is SGDLS, CDR2 YYNGEE. CDR3 length equals 15 residues. Deletions cut 4 bases from V and 0 bases from J, with 11 bases between. The CDR3, as DNA: TGTGCCAGCAGCCGGGACTGGAGCTCCTACAATGAGCAGTTCTTC. Amino acids: CASSRDWSSYNEQFF.

This clone was picked up many times. V and J are TRBV5-1 and TRBJ2-7; D call uncertain. Between the trimmed V and J ends, which lost 1 base and 6 bases, there was a span of 14 bases. This CDR3 comprises 14 residues. CDR1 is SGHRS, CDR2 YFSETQ, per germline. The CDR3 nucleotides read TGCGCCAGCAGCTTGAAAATCGGGTCGGGCGAGCAGTACTTC. Translation: CASSLKIGSGEQYF.

This clone has ten or more counts. The chain carries TRBV7-8 and TRBJ2-2; 9 nucleotides match TRBD2. Trimming at V came to 5 bases and at J to 4 bases, leaving 8 bases not matched to a gene. This CDR3 contains 16 residues. Germline CDR1 and CDR2: SGHVS and FQNEAQ. This CDR3 reads CASSPPGLAVTGELFF. For the CDR3, the DNA is TGTGCCAGCAGCCCGCCGGGACTAGCAGTCACCGGGGAGCTGTTTTTT.

By frequency in the sample, this clone is medium-sized (0.01 to 0.1%). The chain links TRBV27 to TRBJ1-6, with a weak D call TRBD1 (5 bases). V was shortened by 6 bases and J by 9 bases, with 15 bases between the two germline ends. Germline CDR1 is MNHEY and CDR2 is SMNVEV (reference sequence). This CDR3 spans 14 amino acids. The CDR3: CASRGGRSSSPLHF. CDR3 bases: TGTGCCAGCAGGGGGGGAAGGTCAAGTTCACCCCTCCACTTT.

This clone was counted many times. V is TRBV19 and J is TRBJ1-5; D not certain. The CDR3 spans 14 residues. V dropped 4 bases and J dropped 6 bases, with 13 bases sitting between them. The germline V gene has CDR1 LNHDA and CDR2 SQIVND (reference sequence). The chain's CDR3 is CASSKVGVSQPQHF. The CDR3 DNA sequence: TGTGCCAGTAGTAAGGTCGGCGTGTCTCAGCCCCAGCATTTT.

The sample holds many counts of this clone. This chain connects TRBV5-5 to TRBJ2-5; no reliable D call. Germline CDR1 is SGHKS and CDR2 is YYEKEE (reference sequence). Trimming removed 0 bases at V and 7 bases at J, with 13 bases between. The CDR3 is 14 amino acids. CDR3 coding DNA: TGTGCCAGCAGCTTGGCCGGAATAGCAGGGACCCAGTACTTC. It translates to CASSLAGIAGTQYF.

This clone was found many times. The rearrangement joins TRBV13 to TRBJ2-5; D possibly corresponds to TRBD2 (6 bases). The germline CDR1 and CDR2 sequences are PRHDT and FYEKMQ (reference sequence). The CDR3 loop spans 16 amino acids. Trimming pared 3 bases from V and 2 bases from J, leaving 16 bases between. CDR3 DNA sequence: TGTGCCAGCAGCTTCGGAGCGGGCCTACTTCAAGAGACCCAGTACTTC. This gives the protein CASSFGAGLLQETQYF.

With regard to this clone: One junction end disagrees with the germline gene, perhaps due to a read error. This chain connects TRBV2 to TRBJ2-7; 10 bases align to TRBD2. The CDR3 totals 14 residues. Germline V gene sequence: CDR1 SNHLY, CDR2 FYNNEI. The CDR3 loop is CACSLAGATYEQYF. The CDR3 nucleotides are TGTGCCTGCAGTCTAGCGGGGGCTACGTACGAGCAGTACTTC.

This clone appeared a few times. V and J are TRBV30 and TRBJ1-5, with D possibly being TRBD1 (5 bases). V dropped 8 bases and J dropped 7 bases, with 15 bases sitting between them. Germline CDR1 GTSNPN, CDR2 SVGIG (reference sequence). The CDR3 is made up of 12 amino acids. The CDR3 nucleotides are TGTGCCCTCCGGCAGGGTGCCCAGCCCCAGCATTTT. The encoded protein is CALRQGAQPQHF.